This is a list of T cell receptor beta chains from one sample in a study of CD8+CD57+ T cells in acquired aplastic anemia. MiXCR, run by TCRdb on the reads, gives a single entry per CDR3 protein. The table records about 190,000 distinct CDR3 sequences, 55% to 70% of them present only once. Sequencing used sorted CD4+, CD8+, or CD8+CD57+ T cells (not recorded which) from PBMCs. Receptors were obtained from a human donor with severe aplastic anemia or a healthy control (not recorded which). Both conserved end residues are part of each CDR3. The D gene is left open where the match is weak. Rows may omit the clone size; those that give it use once, few, many or a size class.

j_gene: TRBJ1-6
d_gene: TRBD1
abundance: few
v_gene: TRBV7-6
CDR3aa: CASSTTGINSPLHF
CDR3nt: TGTGCCAGCAGCACGACAGGGATTAATTCACCCCTCCACTTT

j_gene: TRBJ1-2
d_gene: NA
abundance: many
v_gene: TRBV12-5
CDR3aa: CASGLVLGPEANYGYTF
CDR3nt: TGTGCTAGTGGTTTGGTATTAGGGCCAGAAGCTAACTATGGCTACACCTTC

j_gene: TRBJ1-1
d_gene: NA
abundance: NA
v_gene: TRBV2
CDR3aa: CAIEGGNTEAFF
CDR3nt: TGTGCCATCGAAGGGGGGAACACTGAAGCTTTCTTT

j_gene: TRBJ2-7
d_gene: NA
abundance: NA
v_gene: TRBV11-2
CDR3aa: CASSWVPFDEQYF
CDR3nt: TGTGCCAGCAGTTGGGTCCCCTTCGACGAGCAGTACTTC

j_gene: TRBJ2-3
d_gene: TRBD2
abundance: once
v_gene: TRBV6-5
CDR3aa: CASSPTSGSPDTQYF
CDR3nt: TGTGCCAGCAGTCCGACTAGCGGGAGTCCAGATACGCAGTATTTT

j_gene: TRBJ2-7
d_gene: NA
abundance: few
v_gene: TRBV20-1
CDR3aa: CSAMADTLEQYF
CDR3nt: TGCAGTGCGATGGCCGACACTCTCGAGCAGTACTTC

j_gene: TRBJ1-3
d_gene: TRBD1
abundance: NA
v_gene: TRBV29-1
CDR3aa: CSARTGGPGNTIYF
CDR3nt: TGCAGCGCAAGGACAGGGGGCCCTGGAAACACCATATATTTT

j_gene: TRBJ1-1
d_gene: NA
abundance: NA
v_gene: TRBV9
CDR3aa: CASSSYRGEAFF
CDR3nt: TGTGCCAGCAGCTCCTACCGTGGTGAAGCTTTCTTT

j_gene: TRBJ2-5
d_gene: NA
abundance: NA
v_gene: TRBV14
CDR3aa: CASKSERQNQETQYF
CDR3nt: TGTGCCAGCAAGTCCGAACGGCAGAACCAAGAGACCCAGTACTTC

j_gene: TRBJ2-1
d_gene: TRBD1
abundance: NA
v_gene: TRBV7-2
CDR3aa: CASRSTGTEQFF
CDR3nt: TGTGCCAGCAGGTCGACAGGGACTGAGCAGTTCTTC

j_gene: TRBJ1-2
d_gene: NA
abundance: NA
v_gene: TRBV5-1
CDR3aa: CASSLREDYTF
CDR3nt: TGCGCCAGCAGCTTGCGGGAGGACTACACCTTC

j_gene: TRBJ2-1
d_gene: NA
abundance: NA
v_gene: TRBV6-1
CDR3aa: CASSEASRLRFF
CDR3nt: TGTGCCAGCAGTGAAGCATCACGCTTACGGTTCTTC

j_gene: TRBJ2-7
d_gene: NA
abundance: NA
v_gene: TRBV19
CDR3aa: CASSRGPIYSYEQYF
CDR3nt: TGTGCCAGTAGTAGGGGACCGATCTACTCCTACGAGCAGTACTTC

j_gene: TRBJ1-1
d_gene: NA
abundance: NA
v_gene: TRBV20-1
CDR3aa: CSATLQGIGTEAFF
CDR3nt: TGCAGTGCTACTCTTCAGGGAATTGGGACTGAAGCTTTCTTT

j_gene: TRBJ2-7
d_gene: TRBD2
abundance: NA
v_gene: TRBV20-1
CDR3aa: CSARRGSTYEQYF
CDR3nt: TGCAGTGCTAGACGCGGGAGTACCTACGAGCAGTACTTC

j_gene: TRBJ2-7
d_gene: NA
abundance: NA
v_gene: TRBV7-3
CDR3aa: CASSLGNRDGYEQYF
CDR3nt: TGTGCCAGCAGCTTAGGAAACAGGGATGGCTACGAGCAGTACTTC

j_gene: TRBJ2-5
d_gene: TRBD2
abundance: NA
v_gene: TRBV11-2
CDR3aa: CASSLGYWRGGGETQYF
CDR3nt: TGTGCCAGCAGCTTGGGTTACTGGCGGGGGGGCGGAGAGACCCAGTACTTC

j_gene: TRBJ1-2
d_gene: NA
abundance: NA
v_gene: TRBV7-2
CDR3aa: CASSSDRLYGYTF
CDR3nt: TGTGCCAGCAGTTCAGACAGACTCTATGGCTACACCTTC

j_gene: TRBJ1-6
d_gene: TRBD1
abundance: few
v_gene: TRBV4-3
CDR3aa: CASGTGYNSPLHF
CDR3nt: TGCGCCAGCGGGACAGGGTACAATTCACCCCTCCACTTT

j_gene: TRBJ1-2
d_gene: NA
abundance: NA
v_gene: TRBV9
CDR3aa: CASGAGDYGYTF
CDR3nt: TGTGCCAGTGGGGCTGGGGACTATGGCTACACCTTC

j_gene: TRBJ1-1
d_gene: NA
abundance: few
v_gene: TRBV7-6
CDR3aa: CASSLVATSTEAFF
CDR3nt: TGTGCCAGCAGCTTAGTTGCGACTAGCACTGAAGCTTTCTTT

j_gene: TRBJ2-5
d_gene: TRBD2
abundance: NA
v_gene: TRBV15
CDR3aa: CATSSQMVGGRDQETQYF
CDR3nt: TGTGCCACCAGCAGTCAAATGGTTGGCGGGAGGGACCAAGAGACCCAGTACTTC

j_gene: TRBJ1-4
d_gene: TRBD1
abundance: NA
v_gene: TRBV10-2
CDR3aa: CASRVGTATNEKLFF
CDR3nt: TGCGCCAGCAGAGTAGGGACAGCAACTAATGAAAAACTGTTTTTT

j_gene: TRBJ1-5
d_gene: NA
abundance: many
v_gene: TRBV6-5
CDR3aa: CASSPGGGQNQPQHF
CDR3nt: TGTGCCAGCAGTCCCGGCGGGGGACAAAATCAGCCCCAGCATTTT

j_gene: TRBJ2-7
d_gene: NA
abundance: NA
v_gene: TRBV6-5
CDR3aa: CASSIHLASYEQYF
CDR3nt: TGTGCCAGCAGTATTCACCTGGCCTCCTACGAGCAGTACTTC

j_gene: TRBJ2-1
d_gene: NA
abundance: NA
v_gene: TRBV14
CDR3aa: CASSQDGAARDEQFF
CDR3nt: TGTGCCAGCAGCCAAGATGGGGCAGCGAGGGATGAGCAGTTCTTC

j_gene: TRBJ2-7
d_gene: NA
abundance: many
v_gene: TRBV7-9
CDR3aa: CASSLQTYEQYF
CDR3nt: TGTGCCAGCAGCTTGCAAACCTACGAGCAGTACTTC

j_gene: TRBJ2-3
d_gene: NA
abundance: once
v_gene: TRBV20-1
CDR3aa: CSAWDTDTQYF
CDR3nt: TGCAGTGCTTGGGACACAGATACGCAGTATTTT

j_gene: TRBJ1-2
d_gene: NA
abundance: NA
v_gene: TRBV7-9
CDR3aa: CASSLDSHYGYTF
CDR3nt: TGTGCCAGCAGCTTAGACAGCCACTATGGCTACACCTTC

j_gene: TRBJ2-2
d_gene: TRBD1
abundance: NA
v_gene: TRBV10-3
CDR3aa: CAISGTGNTGELFF
CDR3nt: TGTGCCATCTCCGGGACAGGGAACACCGGGGAGCTGTTTTTT

j_gene: TRBJ2-7
d_gene: TRBD1
abundance: NA
v_gene: TRBV29-1
CDR3aa: CSVEGASGTGYEQYF
CDR3nt: TGCAGCGTTGAAGGTGCCAGCGGGACAGGGTACGAGCAGTACTTC

j_gene: TRBJ1-4
d_gene: NA
abundance: many
v_gene: TRBV15
CDR3aa: CATSTRTGDEKLFF
CDR3nt: TGTGCCACCAGCACCCGGACTGGGGATGAAAAACTGTTTTTT

j_gene: TRBJ2-1
d_gene: TRBD1
abundance: NA
v_gene: TRBV7-2
CDR3aa: CASRSGTGGYNEQFF
CDR3nt: TGTGCCAGCAGATCCGGGACAGGGGGATACAATGAGCAGTTCTTC

j_gene: TRBJ1-1
d_gene: NA
abundance: NA
v_gene: TRBV7-9
CDR3aa: CASSFSRTEAFF
CDR3nt: TGTGCCAGCAGCTTTTCGCGTACTGAAGCTTTCTTT

j_gene: TRBJ2-5
d_gene: NA
abundance: NA
v_gene: TRBV7-2
CDR3aa: CASSLATVKETQYF
CDR3nt: TGTGCCAGCAGCTTAGCCACCGTTAAAGAGACCCAGTACTTC

j_gene: TRBJ1-6
d_gene: NA
abundance: NA
v_gene: TRBV7-9
CDR3aa: CASSLAAAQNSPLHF
CDR3nt: TGTGCCAGCAGCTTAGCGGCCGCACAGAATTCACCCCTCCACTTT

j_gene: TRBJ2-2
d_gene: NA
abundance: NA
v_gene: TRBV7-8
CDR3aa: CASSLGGSGIGGELFF
CDR3nt: TGTGCCAGCAGCTTAGGTGGTTCAGGGATCGGTGGGGAGCTGTTTTTT

j_gene: TRBJ1-6
d_gene: TRBD1
abundance: few
v_gene: TRBV7-6
CDR3aa: CASSLEDRGNSPLHF
CDR3nt: TGTGCCAGCAGCTTAGAGGACAGGGGTAATTCACCCCTCCACTTT

j_gene: TRBJ1-3
d_gene: NA
abundance: once
v_gene: TRBV9
CDR3aa: CASSLDGDSGNTIYF
CDR3nt: TGTGCCAGCAGCTTAGACGGGGACTCTGGAAACACCATATATTTT

j_gene: TRBJ2-7
d_gene: NA
abundance: few
v_gene: TRBV6-6
CDR3aa: CASRTWGDEQYF
CDR3nt: TGTGCCAGCAGAACATGGGGGGACGAGCAGTACTTC

j_gene: TRBJ1-1
d_gene: TRBD1
abundance: few
v_gene: TRBV20-1
CDR3aa: CSARADRGLDTEAFF
CDR3nt: TGCAGTGCTAGAGCTGACAGGGGGCTGGACACTGAAGCTTTCTTT

j_gene: TRBJ2-1
d_gene: TRBD2
abundance: few
v_gene: TRBV7-9
CDR3aa: CASSRTSGEQFF
CDR3nt: TGTGCCAGCAGCCGGACTAGCGGGGAGCAGTTCTTC

j_gene: TRBJ1-2
d_gene: TRBD1
abundance: NA
v_gene: TRBV7-9
CDR3aa: CASSQRTGTVGYTF
CDR3nt: TGTGCCAGCAGCCAGAGGACAGGGACGGTGGGCTACACCTTC